These 12 T cell receptor beta chains were sequenced from one sample in a study of cytomegalovirus exposure and HLA in healthy donors. PCR used 60 Vbeta primers and 13 Jbeta primers. Data came from immunoSEQ multiplex PCR; TCRdb stores just in-frame clones and leaves some out. The sample includes over 150,000 clones, roughly four fifths of them seen just once. The source material was PBMCs. The receptors originated from a male donor in good health and CMV-seropositive.

The CDR3 coding sequence is TGTGCCACCCACCGGGACAGAACTTCCTACGAGCAGTACTTC. Encoded protein: CATHRDRTSYEQYF. This chain joins TRBV10-3 and TRBJ2-7, with TRBD1 identical over 7 bases. Trimming took 10 bases from V and 1 from J; bases not matched to a gene: 10. Germline lookup yields CDR1 ENHRY and CDR2 SYGVKD. The CDR3 extends over 14 amino acids.

CDR3 coding DNA: TGTGCCAGTAGTGCCACATCGGAGACAGTGGAAGGCGAGGTTGGCGCCGGGGAGCTGTTTTTT. It is translated as CASSATSETVEGEVGAGELFF. The chain uses TRBV19 and TRBJ2-2, with D possibly being TRBD1 (5 bases). V lost 5 bases, J lost 6 bases, and 34 bases lay in between. The germline V gene has CDR1 LNHDA and CDR2 SQIVND (reference sequence). The CDR3 totals 21 residues.

The chain has TRBV27 and TRBJ2-4; 7 bases align to TRBD1. The V and J ends lost 6 bases and 12 bases, in that order; junction bases with no gene match: 20. The CDR3 is 16 amino acids. Germline V gene sequence: CDR1 MNHEY, CDR2 SMNVEV (reference sequence). The CDR3 coding sequence is TGTGCCAGCAGCTCTCTGTGGATGAGGCCTAGGGACAGTCAGTACTTC. Amino acid sequence: CASSSLWMRPRDSQYF.

The chain combines TRBV2 with TRBJ2-1, with a possible D match to TRBD1 (5 bases). The CDR3 is 12 amino acids. V gave up 5 bases and J gave up 8 bases, with 10 bases separating them. Germline CDR1 and CDR2: SNHLY and FYNNEI. CDR3 DNA: TGTGCCAGCAGTTCCCAGGGATATGAGCAGTTCTTC. Translating it yields CASSSQGYEQFF.

The CDR3 DNA reads TGTGCCAGCAGCGTAACAGGGGGGCCTGGAAACACCATATATTTT. Protein sequence: CASSVTGGPGNTIYF. This chain joins TRBV9 and TRBJ1-3, with 8 nucleotides matching TRBD1. Per the germline V gene, CDR1 is SGDLS and CDR2 is YYNGEE. Trimming removed 1 base from V and 2 bases from J; junction bases left unmatched: 2. The CDR3 is 15 residues long.

This clone was picked up a small number of times. The V and J genes are TRBV27 and TRBJ1-1, with D possibly being TRBD1 (5 bases). This CDR3 has 15 amino acids. V was cut by 5 bases and J by 5 bases, with 18 bases left in between. Germline values: CDR1 MNHEY, CDR2 SMNVEV (reference sequence). CDR3 sequence: CASSAGTNPKTEAFF. The CDR3 region has the DNA TGTGCCAGCAGTGCTGGGACTAACCCCAAGACTGAAGCTTTCTTT.

The V call is TRBV6-1, the J call TRBJ2-7; D perhaps matches TRBD1 (6 bases). This CDR3 contains 14 residues. CDR1 MNHNS and CDR2 SASEGT come from the germline V gene. V shed 7 bases and J shed 2 bases, with 15 bases lying between them. The CDR3 sequence: CASTTRGTPYEQYF. The CDR3 region has the DNA TGTGCCAGCACTACCCGTGGGACACCCTACGAGCAGTACTTC.

This chain uses TRBV7-2 with TRBJ1-3, with D perhaps matching TRBD1 (5 bases). V lost 5 bases and J lost 4, with 15 bases in between. The CDR3 is 15 amino acids. The germline V gene has CDR1 SGHTA and CDR2 FQGNSA. The CDR3 spells CASSPGGTPGNTIYF. The CDR3 DNA sequence: TGTGCCAGCAGCCCAGGTGGGACTCCCGGAAACACCATATATTTT.

In nucleotides, the CDR3 is TGTGCCAGCAGCTTAGGTCCTAGCGGCTCCTACGAGCAGTACTTC. This encodes CASSLGPSGSYEQYF. This chain joins TRBV7-8 and TRBJ2-7; 7 bases align to TRBD2. Germline V gene lookup returns CDR1 SGHVS and CDR2 FQNEAQ. This CDR3 has 15 amino acids. V lost 1 base to trimming and J lost 0 bases; unmatched junction nucleotides: 3.

Only one count was recorded for this clone. V is TRBV6-1 and J is TRBJ1-3; 8 bases are shared with TRBD1. This CDR3 comprises 15 residues. Germline V CDR1 and CDR2: MNHNS, SASEGT. J lost 0 bases, V lost 5 bases, and 3 bases had no gene match. The CDR3 loop reads CASSLDRVSGNTIYF. CDR3 DNA sequence: TGTGCCAGCAGTCTGGACAGGGTCTCTGGAAACACCATATATTTT.

The chain has TRBV9 and TRBJ2-3, with 12 nucleotides matching TRBD2. The CDR3 runs to 16 residues. Per the germline V gene, CDR1 is SGDLS and CDR2 is YYNGEE. With V trimmed by 0 bases and J by 4 bases, 3 bases remained unmatched. This CDR3 reads CASSVGTSGGPDTQYF. The CDR3 coding sequence is TGTGCCAGCAGCGTAGGAACTAGCGGGGGGCCAGATACGCAGTATTTT.

The chain links TRBV27 to TRBJ2-1; TRBD2 matches at 9 bases. Looked up from germline, CDR1 is MNHEY and CDR2 is SMNVEV (reference sequence). This CDR3 contains 19 residues. The junction had 18 bases not matched to a gene; V was cut back by 3 bases and J by 6 bases. CDR3 DNA: TGTGCCAGCAGTTTTACGTCCTTTGGTAGCGGGAGATTCGGCAATGAGCAGTTCTTC. Its protein is CASSFTSFGSGRFGNEQFF.